One sample yielded the 17 T cell receptor beta chains listed below, sequenced in a study of shared clonotypes between healthy human individuals. Naive CD8 populations comprised CD45RO-negative cells positively selected for CCR7, excluding terminally differentiated effector memory CD45RA+ cells. Assay used: immunoSEQ multiplex PCR; TCRdb lists only in-frame clones, some missing. The profile shows a few million clones, around 95% of them singletons. Sequences were obtained from naive CD8+ T cells from PBMCs. All receptors come from a man aged 18 to 29 in good health. Some clones in this sample may be carry-over from other donors' samples.

This rearrangement joins TRBV10-3 to TRBJ2-7, with D possibly TRBD1 on 6 matching bases. This CDR3 has 12 amino acids. Looked up from germline, CDR1 is ENHRY and CDR2 is SYGVKD. Deletions cut 9 bases from V and 2 bases from J, with 11 bases between. The CDR3 is CAIGDITYEQYF. CDR3 sequence (DNA): TGTGCCATTGGGGACATCACCTACGAGCAGTACTTC.

This chain uses TRBV30 with TRBJ2-1; tentatively, D is TRBD2 (6 bases). The CDR3 runs 15 residues. V was trimmed by 5 bases and J by 0 bases, leaving 14 bases between them. CDR1 is GTSNPN, CDR2 SVGIG, per germline (reference sequence). The CDR3 reads CAWVLDGSSYNEQFF. The CDR3 DNA reads as TGTGCCTGGGTCCTGGACGGGAGCTCCTACAATGAGCAGTTCTTC.

The genes are TRBV27 and TRBJ1-1, with D perhaps TRBD1 (5 bases). The length of the CDR3 is 16 residues. Trimming cost V 4 bases and J 7 bases, with 22 bases left between them. Germline V gene data show CDR1 as MNHEY and CDR2 as SMNVEV (reference sequence). CDR3 sequence reads: CASSSEIQVPSSEAFF. The CDR3 DNA is TGTGCCAGCAGTTCAGAGATACAGGTCCCCTCCAGTGAAGCTTTCTTT.

This clone was counted once. Germline and junction disagree at one end, which may indicate a read error. The J gene is TRBJ1-3, the V gene TRBV2; maybe TRBD1 (6 bases). CDR3 size: 11 residues. Germline CDR1 is SNHLY and CDR2 is FYNNEI. The CDR3 loop is CASSEGGHGDF. In DNA, the CDR3 is TGTGCCAGCAGTGAGGGGGGGCACGGCGATTTT.

The V gene is TRBV7-9, the J gene TRBJ1-1; unclear D gene. Germline loops: CDR1 SEHNR, CDR2 FQNEAQ (reference sequence). The CDR3 extends over 11 amino acids. V was pared by 2 bases and J by 6 bases, with 4 bases between. The DNA of the CDR3 is TGTGCCAGCAGCTTAATCTCTGAAGCTTTCTTT. Translation gives CASSLISEAFF.

The V gene is TRBV15, the J gene TRBJ2-5; a possible D gene is TRBD1 (6 bases). V gave up 2 bases and J gave up 2 bases, with 6 bases separating them. CDR1 and CDR2 from the germline V gene are LNHNV and YYDKDF (reference sequence). CDR3 size: 13 residues. Written as DNA, the CDR3 is TGTGCCACCAGCAGAACAGGGCAAGAGACCCAGTACTTC. As protein: CATSRTGQETQYF. Full variable domain (remainder filled in from reference TRBV15 and TRBJ2-5): DAMVIQNPRYQVTQFGKPVTLSCSQTLNHNVMYWYQQKSSQAPKLLFHYYDKDFNNEADTPDNFQSRRPNTSFCFLDIRSPGLGDTAMYLCATSRTGQETQYFGPGTRLLVL.

CDR3 in DNA: TGTGCCACTCGACCCGAGGCGGGACTCCAAGAGACCCAGTACTTC. Amino acids: CATRPEAGLQETQYF. This chain joins TRBV4-2 and TRBJ2-5, with D possibly matching TRBD2 (6 bases). Per germline, CDR1 LGHNA and CDR2 YNFKEQ. The CDR3 consists of 15 residues. Trimming pared 10 bases from V and 1 base from J, leaving 19 bases between.

DNA of the CDR3: TGTGCCAGCAACCCCTGGGGGACAGGCGCCTACGAGCAGTACTTC. Translated: CASNPWGTGAYEQYF. The gene calls are TRBV27 and TRBJ2-7; 8 bases match TRBD1. Germline CDR1 and CDR2: MNHEY and SMNVEV (reference sequence). The CDR3 has 15 amino acids. J gave up 2 bases and V 7 bases, and 10 bases lay outside the gene matches.

The J gene is TRBJ2-7, the V gene TRBV27, with 8 bases aligning to TRBD2. The CDR3 is made up of 13 amino acids. J lost 5 bases, V lost 5 bases, and 5 bases had no gene match. The germline V gene encodes CDR1 MNHEY and CDR2 SMNVEV (reference sequence). CDR3 residues: CASSLSGGDEQYF. The CDR3 DNA reads as TGTGCCAGCAGTCTCAGCGGGGGCGACGAGCAGTACTTC.

CDR3 in DNA: TGTGCCAGCAGCTTGGTGCTAGCGGGAGAGTGGGAGCAGTACTTC. This sequence encodes CASSLVLAGEWEQYF. J is TRBJ2-7 and V is TRBV5-6; 10 nucleotides line up with TRBD2. The CDR3 runs 15 residues. Trimming took 0 bases from V and 7 from J; bases not matched to a gene: 7. Germline V gene lookup returns CDR1 SGHDT and CDR2 YYEEEE.

The chain couples TRBV28 to TRBJ2-5, with D perhaps TRBD1 (6 bases). The length of the CDR3 is 16 residues. The V gene's germline CDR1 is MDHEN and CDR2 SYDVKM. V lost 3 bases, J lost 4 bases, and 18 bases lay in between. CDR3 sequence: CASSFPPPTGLETQYF. As DNA, the CDR3 is TGTGCCAGCAGTTTCCCCCCACCCACAGGGTTAGAGACCCAGTACTTC.

The sample holds one count of this clone. The V and J genes are TRBV7-9 and TRBJ2-7; D gene ambiguous. The CDR3 extends over 14 amino acids. Looked up from germline, CDR1 is SEHNR and CDR2 is FQNEAQ (reference sequence). Trimming pared 2 bases from V and 3 bases from J, leaving 11 bases between. The CDR3 region is CASSLNDRGYEQYF. CDR3 coding DNA: TGTGCCAGCAGCTTAAATGACCGTGGCTACGAGCAGTACTTC.

The chain uses TRBV27 and TRBJ2-3; D gene uncertain. Germline V gene data show CDR1 as MNHEY and CDR2 as SMNVEV (reference sequence). The CDR3 contains 15 residues. Trimming stripped 5 bases from V and 2 bases from J, with 14 bases between. The CDR3 sequence: CASSPQTRSTDTQYF. Here the CDR3 DNA reads TGTGCCAGCAGTCCCCAGACCCGTTCCACAGATACGCAGTATTTT.

The gene calls are TRBV7-9 and TRBJ1-5; possibly TRBD1 for D (5 bases). The CDR3 consists of 14 residues. V was cut by 4 bases and J by 1 base, with 8 bases left in between. Germline V gives CDR1 SEHNR, CDR2 FQNEAQ (reference sequence). The CDR3 sequence is CASSSDRSNQPQHF. CDR3 bases: TGTGCCAGCAGCTCCGACAGAAGCAATCAGCCCCAGCATTTT.

The genes are TRBV27 and TRBJ2-5; possible D gene TRBD2, 6 bases. The tail of the sequence fits TRBJ2-7 better, so the J call may be wrong. CDR1 and CDR2 (germline): MNHEY, SMNVEV (reference sequence). There are 13 residues in the CDR3. The CDR3 nucleotides are TGTGCCAGCAGCACCGGGGGAGTGAACGAGCAGTACTTC. Its protein product is CASSTGGVNEQYF.

This chain uses TRBV11-2 with TRBJ2-7, with 11 bases identical to TRBD1. The trim removed 4 bases at V and 5 bases at J, leaving 7 bases unmatched. Germline V gives CDR1 SGHAT, CDR2 FQNNGV. There are 15 residues in the CDR3. This chain's CDR3 is CASSSRTGGSHEQYF. The CDR3, as DNA: TGTGCCAGCAGCTCCCGGACAGGGGGCTCGCACGAGCAGTACTTC.

This chain uses TRBV29-1 with TRBJ2-2; tentatively, D is TRBD2 (5 bases). Trimming removed 3 bases from V and 7 bases from J, with 12 bases in between. This CDR3 is 13 amino acids long. Germline V CDR1 and CDR2: SQVTM, ANQGSEA. This CDR3 is CSVDFPSGGELFF. Here the CDR3 DNA reads TGCAGCGTTGATTTTCCCAGCGGCGGGGAGCTGTTTTTT.